This T cell receptor beta chain was recovered during a study of shared clonotypes between healthy human individuals. Study information: Sampling drew on donors who were a couple of women and a few men aged 18 to 49.

Data came from immunoSEQ multiplex PCR; TCRdb stores just in-frame clones and leaves some out. In the table there are some 240,000 clones, over 50% of which are singletons. The CDR3 totals 16 residues. Germline CDR1 SGDLS, CDR2 YYNGEE. V shed 4 bases and J 2 bases; nucleotides not matched to a gene: 9. Whole-study findings and limits: What limited the represented genetic and exposure-history diversity was the small number of donors. Naive subsets generally had larger estimated richness than memory subsets.

This clone appeared a few times. Its antigen remains unidentified. The clonotype comes from a man aged 25-40 years in good health. Sequencing input: memory CD4+ T cells sorted from blood. Subset: CD45RA-negative fraction. The rearrangement links TRBV9 to TRBJ2-3, with 8 positions matching TRBD2. The CDR3 is CASSTTSEIVTDTQYF. The CDR3 DNA reads as TGTGCCAGCAGCACGACTAGCGAAATTGTCACAGATACGCAGTATTTT.